The T cell receptor beta chain under discussion was sequenced for a study of shared clonotypes between healthy human individuals. About the study: Aged between 18 and 49, the donors were a couple of women and a few men. Per donor, three plates held CD4 naive cells, three held CD4 memory, two held CD8 naive and one held CD8 memory. Whole-study results and caveats: At large depth, rarefaction still showed sorted-subset sequencing to be incomplete.

The CDR3 sequence is 15 residues long. Trimming took 3 bases from V and 3 from J; bases not matched to a gene: 6. From germline, CDR1 is SGHRS and CDR2 YFSETQ. Assay: immunoSEQ multiplex PCR; the TCRdb copy retains only in-frame clones and omits some. This sample has about a million clones; 70% to 80% occur once, and the top ten carry about 0.89%. A remark on this clone: Its antigen is unidentified.

The sequence was collected from a man aged 18 to 29 in good health. Some clones in this sample may be carry-over from other donors' samples. The sequencing sample was made of memory CD4+ T cells from PBMCs. Described subset: CD45RA-negative fraction. This chain joins TRBV5-1 and TRBJ2-3, with 8 positions matching TRBD2. DNA of the CDR3: TGCGCCAGCAGCTACGTAGCGGGACGGACAGATACGCAGTATTTT. Translating it yields CASSYVAGRTDTQYF. The full variable domain, rest sourced from reference TRBV5-1 and TRBJ2-3, is KAGVTQTPRYLIKTRGQQVTLSCSPISGHRSVSWYQQTPGQGLQFLFEYFSETQRNKGNFPGRFSGRQFSNSRSEMNVSTLELGDSALYLCASSYVAGRTDTQYFGPGTRLTVL.